This TCR beta chain is from a study of molecular identifiers for immune sequencing clone quantification. V was pared by 2 bases and J by 3 bases, with 5 bases of the junction left unmatched. This CDR3 contains 15 residues. Germline CDR1 reads SGHTA; CDR2 reads FQGNSA. Previously reported methods and listed TCR primers produced the bulk TCR libraries. TCRdb reprocessed the PCR reads with MiXCR, giving one entry per CDR3 protein. This sample yields about 510,000 distinct CDR3 sequences, of which 25% are seen a single time; around 0.76% belongs to the top ten. This clonotype was counted at least ten times. Libraries from naive CD8 cells were generated from 20,000 to 1,000,000 sorted cells (with 10%, 30% or 50% RNA).

Source material: naive CD8+ T cells from blood, with Jurkat cell RNA spiked in. Subset given: FACS-sorted CD8+CD4-CCR7+CD45RA+ naive T cells. The gene calls are TRBV7-2 and TRBJ2-3; 7 bases fit TRBD1. This TCR came from a human donor in good health. Some libraries in this study had Jurkat cell RNA spiked in. The CDR3 DNA reads TGTGCCAGCAGCTTACAGGGGGTAGGGACAGATACGCAGTATTTT. This translates into CASSLQGVGTDTQYF.